One T cell receptor (beta chain) is described in this entry. The antigen is not known. Profiling relied on immunoSEQ multiplex PCR, and the TCRdb table lists in-frame clones only, not all of them. The sample has around 700,000 clones; 60% to 80% are singletons. Germline V gene sequence: CDR1 SGHDT, CDR2 YYEEEE. Trimming stripped 6 bases from V and 8 bases from J, with 14 bases between. This CDR3 is built from 12 residues. This specimen belongs to a study of shared clonotypes between healthy human individuals. Study-level points and caveats: Among the subsets, naive ones generally showed larger estimated richness than memory ones. Sharing across four donors was highest in naive CD4 (approximately 5%) and lowest in memory CD8 (around 0.4%). In contrast to clonotypes shared by all four donors, non-shared clonotypes had lower generation probabilities.

The chain couples TRBV5-6 to TRBJ1-2, with D unresolved. What was sequenced was memory CD4+ T cells sorted from blood. Described subset: CD45RA-negative fraction. The sequence derives from a woman aged 30 to 39 in good health. CDR3 nucleotides: TGTGCCAGCACCAACTCGGACGTCGGCTACACCTTC. Encoded protein: CASTNSDVGYTF.